The clone carrying this TCR beta chain turned up a few times. Its antigen is unknown. The V end was cut by 4 bases, the J end by 6 bases, with 9 bases between. The CDR3 is made up of 12 amino acids. CDR1 and CDR2 (germline): MDHEN, SYDVKM. This entry belongs to a study of T cell repertoires in cytomegalovirus infection. In TCRdb, the reads were re-called with MiXCR into one record per CDR3 protein. In the table there are about 400,000 distinct CDR3 sequences, roughly 36% of which are singletons. Points from the study as a whole: It was HLA-C-restricted CMV-specific TCR beta clonotypes that dominated the response ex vivo.

The starting material was cultured PBMCs, obtained from culture after CMV antigen stimulation. The clonotype originates from a human donor in good health (CMV status not recorded). Some clones in this sample may be carry-over from other donors' samples. The chain couples TRBV28 to TRBJ2-5; tentative D call: TRBD2 (5 bases). The CDR3 DNA is TGTGCCAGCAGTTCGGGGTGGAAGACCCAGTACTTC. Protein sequence: CASSSGWKTQYF.